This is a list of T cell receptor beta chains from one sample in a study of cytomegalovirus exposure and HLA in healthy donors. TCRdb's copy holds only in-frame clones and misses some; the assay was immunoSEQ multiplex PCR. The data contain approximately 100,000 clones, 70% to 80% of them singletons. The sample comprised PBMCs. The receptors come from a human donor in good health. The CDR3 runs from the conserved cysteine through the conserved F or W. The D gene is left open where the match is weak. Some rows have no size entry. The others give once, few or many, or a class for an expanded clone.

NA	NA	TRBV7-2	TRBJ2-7	TGTGCCAGCAGCTTCAGGTACGAGCAGTACTTC	CASSFRYEQYF
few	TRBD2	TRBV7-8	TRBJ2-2	TGTGCCAGCAGCTTTATAGCGGGCCACACCGGGGAGCTGTTTTTT	CASSFIAGHTGELFF
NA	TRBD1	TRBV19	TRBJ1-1	TGTGCCAGTAGTAGCGACAGGGATGGCCACACTGAAGCTTTCTTT	CASSSDRDGHTEAFF
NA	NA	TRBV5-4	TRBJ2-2	TGTGCCAGCAGCTTGGCAGGGAACACCGGGGAGCTGTTTTTT	CASSLAGNTGELFF
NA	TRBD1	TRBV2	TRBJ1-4	TGTGCCAGCACTCCGACAGGGGGAGAAAAACTGTTTTTT	CASTPTGGEKLFF
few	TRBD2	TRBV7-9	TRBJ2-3	TGTGCCAGCAGCTTAGGGCCCGGCGGGGGGTGGGATACGCAGTATTTT	CASSLGPGGGWDTQYF
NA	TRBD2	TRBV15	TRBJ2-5	TGTGCCACCAGCACCCGAAGGACTAGCGGCCTCGCCAAAGAGACCCAGTACTTC	CATSTRRTSGLAKETQYF
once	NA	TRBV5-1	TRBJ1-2	TGCGCCAGCAGCCTAACCTCTGGGGAGGGTACCTATGGCTACACCTTC	CASSLTSGEGTYGYTF
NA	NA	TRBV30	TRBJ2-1	TGTGCCTTCCTACAGAACTACAATGAGCAGTTCTTC	CAFLQNYNEQFF
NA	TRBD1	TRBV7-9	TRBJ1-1	TGTGCCAGCAGCTTAGAACACAGGGGGGCCACTGAAGCTTTCTTT	CASSLEHRGATEAFF
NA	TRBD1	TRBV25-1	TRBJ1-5	TGTGCCAGCAGGCGCCCCAATGGACAGGGGGTTTACGGTCAGCCCCAGCATTTT	CASRRPNGQGVYGQPQHF